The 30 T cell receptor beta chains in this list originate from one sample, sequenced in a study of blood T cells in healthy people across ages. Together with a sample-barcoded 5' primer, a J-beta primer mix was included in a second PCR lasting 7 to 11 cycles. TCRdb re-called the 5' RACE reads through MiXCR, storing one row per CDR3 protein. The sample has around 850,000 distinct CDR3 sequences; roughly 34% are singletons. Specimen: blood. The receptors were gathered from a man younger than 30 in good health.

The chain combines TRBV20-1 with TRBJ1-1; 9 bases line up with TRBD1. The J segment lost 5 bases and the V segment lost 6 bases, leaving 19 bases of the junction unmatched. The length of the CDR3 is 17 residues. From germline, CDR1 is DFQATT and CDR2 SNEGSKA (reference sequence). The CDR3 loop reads CSAITGSDRGRYTEAFF. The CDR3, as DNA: TGCAGTGCCATCACAGGTTCGGACAGGGGTCGATATACTGAAGCTTTCTTT.

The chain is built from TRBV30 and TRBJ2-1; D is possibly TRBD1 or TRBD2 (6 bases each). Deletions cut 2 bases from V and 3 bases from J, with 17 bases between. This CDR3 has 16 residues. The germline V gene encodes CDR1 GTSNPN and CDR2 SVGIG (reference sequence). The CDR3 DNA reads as TGTGCCTGGAGTCCCCTGACAGGCGGGGACTACAATGAGCAGTTCTTC. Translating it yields CAWSPLTGGDYNEQFF.

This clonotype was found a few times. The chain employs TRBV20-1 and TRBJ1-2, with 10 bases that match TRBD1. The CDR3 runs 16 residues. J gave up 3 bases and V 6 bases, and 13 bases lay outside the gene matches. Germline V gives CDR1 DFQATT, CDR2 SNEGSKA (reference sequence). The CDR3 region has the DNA TGCAGTGCGCTCCCGGACAGGGGGTCCTCGCACTATGGCTACACCTTC. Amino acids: CSALPDRGSSHYGYTF.

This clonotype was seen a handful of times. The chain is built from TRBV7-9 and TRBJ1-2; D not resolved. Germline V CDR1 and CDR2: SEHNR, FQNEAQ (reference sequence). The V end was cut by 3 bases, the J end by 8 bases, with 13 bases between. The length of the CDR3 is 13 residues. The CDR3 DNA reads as TGTGCCAGCAGCTTGACTCCGTCACAGGGCTACACCTTC. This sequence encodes CASSLTPSQGYTF.

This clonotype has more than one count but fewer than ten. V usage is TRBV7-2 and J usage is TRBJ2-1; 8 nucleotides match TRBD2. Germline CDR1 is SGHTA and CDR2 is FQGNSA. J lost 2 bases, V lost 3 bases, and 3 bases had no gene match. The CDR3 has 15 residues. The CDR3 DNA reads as TGTGCCAGCAGCTTGCGGGGGGCCCCCTACAATGAGCAGTTCTTC. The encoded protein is CASSLRGAPYNEQFF.

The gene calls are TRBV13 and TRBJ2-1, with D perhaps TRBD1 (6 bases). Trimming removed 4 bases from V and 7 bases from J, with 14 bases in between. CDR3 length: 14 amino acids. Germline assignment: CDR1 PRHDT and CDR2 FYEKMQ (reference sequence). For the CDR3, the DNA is TGTGCCAGCAGCTCCAGACAGGACCTAAATGAGCAGTTCTTC. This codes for CASSSRQDLNEQFF.

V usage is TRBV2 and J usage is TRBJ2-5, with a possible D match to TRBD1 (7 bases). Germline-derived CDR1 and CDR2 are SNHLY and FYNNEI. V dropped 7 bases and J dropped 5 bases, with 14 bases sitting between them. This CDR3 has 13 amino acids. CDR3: CASNQGGQETQYF. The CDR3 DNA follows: TGTGCCAGCAACCAGGGGGGTCAGGAGACCCAGTACTTC.

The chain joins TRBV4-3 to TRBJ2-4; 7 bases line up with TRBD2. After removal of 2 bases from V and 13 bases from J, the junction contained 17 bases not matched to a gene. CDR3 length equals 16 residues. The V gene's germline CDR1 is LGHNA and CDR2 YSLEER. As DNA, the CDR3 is TGCGCCAGCAGCCAATCCCTAGGGCGGGAGAAGAAGGGGCAGTACTTC. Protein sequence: CASSQSLGREKKGQYF.

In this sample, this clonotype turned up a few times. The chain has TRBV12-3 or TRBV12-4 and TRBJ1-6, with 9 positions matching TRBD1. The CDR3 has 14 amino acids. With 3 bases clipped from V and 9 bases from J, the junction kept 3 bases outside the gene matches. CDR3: CASSFTGGGSPLHF. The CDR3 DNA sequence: TGTGCCAGCAGTTTTACAGGGGGCGGTTCACCCCTCCACTTT.

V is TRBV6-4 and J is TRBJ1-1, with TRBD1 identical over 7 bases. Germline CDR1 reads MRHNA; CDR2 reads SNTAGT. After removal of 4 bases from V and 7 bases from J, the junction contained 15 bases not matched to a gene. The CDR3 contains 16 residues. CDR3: CASSARPGQAGGEAFF. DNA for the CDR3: TGTGCCAGCAGTGCGAGGCCCGGACAGGCGGGAGGTGAAGCTTTCTTT.

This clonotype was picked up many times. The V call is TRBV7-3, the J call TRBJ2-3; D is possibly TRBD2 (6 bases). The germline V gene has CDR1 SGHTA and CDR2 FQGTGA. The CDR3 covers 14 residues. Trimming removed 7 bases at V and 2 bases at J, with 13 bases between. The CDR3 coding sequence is TGTGCCAGCAACCAGGAGGGGTTCACAGATACGCAGTATTTT. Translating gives CASNQEGFTDTQYF.

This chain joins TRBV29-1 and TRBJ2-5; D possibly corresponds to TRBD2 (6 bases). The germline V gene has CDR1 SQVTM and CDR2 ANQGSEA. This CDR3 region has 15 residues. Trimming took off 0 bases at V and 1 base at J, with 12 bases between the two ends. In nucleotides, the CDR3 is TGCAGCGTTGAAGATGGGGCGGGGATCCAAGAGACCCAGTACTTC. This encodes CSVEDGAGIQETQYF.

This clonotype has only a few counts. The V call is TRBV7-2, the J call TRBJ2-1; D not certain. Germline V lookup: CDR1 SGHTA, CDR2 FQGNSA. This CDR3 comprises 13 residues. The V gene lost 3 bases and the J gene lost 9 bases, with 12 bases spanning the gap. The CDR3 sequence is CTSSFTRAGEQFF. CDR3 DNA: TGTACCAGCAGCTTCACACGGGCTGGTGAGCAGTTCTTC.

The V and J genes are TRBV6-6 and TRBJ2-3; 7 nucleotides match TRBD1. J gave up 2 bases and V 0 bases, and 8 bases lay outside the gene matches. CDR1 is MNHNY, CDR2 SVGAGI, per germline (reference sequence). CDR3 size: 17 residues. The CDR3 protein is CASSYSIKGQSTDTQYF. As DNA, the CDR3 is TGTGCCAGCAGTTACTCGATAAAGGGACAGTCCACAGATACGCAGTATTTT.

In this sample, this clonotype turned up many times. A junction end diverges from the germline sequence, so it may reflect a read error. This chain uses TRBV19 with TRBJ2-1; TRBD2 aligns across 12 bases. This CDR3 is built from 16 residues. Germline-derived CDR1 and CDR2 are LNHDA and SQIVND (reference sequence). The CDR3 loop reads CASSQPTSGGNNEQFF. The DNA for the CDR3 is TGCGCCAGCAGCCAACCTACTAGCGGGGGGAACAATGAGCAGTTCTTC.

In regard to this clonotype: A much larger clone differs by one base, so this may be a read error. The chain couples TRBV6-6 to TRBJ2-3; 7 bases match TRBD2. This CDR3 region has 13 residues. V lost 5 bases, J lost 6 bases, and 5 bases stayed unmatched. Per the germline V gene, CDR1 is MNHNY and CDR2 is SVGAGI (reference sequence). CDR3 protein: CASSDGEGDTQYF. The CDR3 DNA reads TGTGCCAGCAGTGACGGGGAGGGGGATACGCAGTATTTT.

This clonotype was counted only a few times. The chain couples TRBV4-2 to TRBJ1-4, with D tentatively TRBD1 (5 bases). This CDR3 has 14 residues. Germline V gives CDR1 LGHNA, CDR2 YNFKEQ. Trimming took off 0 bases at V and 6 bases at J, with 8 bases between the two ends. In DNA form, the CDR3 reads TGTGCCAGCAGCCAAGAATGGGGGGATGAAAAACTGTTTTTT. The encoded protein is CASSQEWGDEKLFF.

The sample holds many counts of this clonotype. The CDR3 DNA follows: TGTGCCAGCAGGGGAGACGCAACTAATGAAAAACTGTTTTTT. It translates to CASRGDATNEKLFF. The rearrangement uses TRBV27 and TRBJ1-4, with no clear D. The CDR3 has 14 residues. Germline V gene sequence: CDR1 MNHEY, CDR2 SMNVEV (reference sequence). V gave up 6 bases and J gave up 0 bases, with 8 bases separating them.

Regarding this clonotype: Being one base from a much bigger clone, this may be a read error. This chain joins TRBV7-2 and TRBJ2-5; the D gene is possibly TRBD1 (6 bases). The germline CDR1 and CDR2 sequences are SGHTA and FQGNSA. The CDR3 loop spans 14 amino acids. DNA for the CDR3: TGTGCCAGCAGGCCAAACAGGGACCAAGGGACCCAGTACTTC. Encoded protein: CASRPNRDQGTQYF. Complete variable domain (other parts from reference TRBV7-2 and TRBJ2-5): GAGVSQSPSNKVTEKGKDVELRCDPISGHTALYWYRQSLGQGLEFLIYFQGNSAPDKSGLPSDRFSAERTGGSVSTLTIQRTQQEDSAVYLCASRPNRDQGTQYFGPGTRLLVL.

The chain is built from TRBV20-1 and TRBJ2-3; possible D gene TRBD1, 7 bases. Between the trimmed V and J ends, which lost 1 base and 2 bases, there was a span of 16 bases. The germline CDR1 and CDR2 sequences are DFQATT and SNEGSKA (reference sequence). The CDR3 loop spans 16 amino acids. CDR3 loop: CSARGRDSQYTDTQYF. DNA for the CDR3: TGCAGTGCTAGAGGGAGGGACAGTCAGTACACAGATACGCAGTATTTT.

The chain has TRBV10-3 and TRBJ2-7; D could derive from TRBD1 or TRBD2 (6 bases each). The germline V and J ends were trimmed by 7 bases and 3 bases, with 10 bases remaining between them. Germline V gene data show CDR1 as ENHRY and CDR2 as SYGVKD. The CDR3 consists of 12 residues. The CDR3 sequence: CAIKGGGYEQYF. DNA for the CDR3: TGTGCCATCAAGGGGGGTGGCTACGAGCAGTACTTC.

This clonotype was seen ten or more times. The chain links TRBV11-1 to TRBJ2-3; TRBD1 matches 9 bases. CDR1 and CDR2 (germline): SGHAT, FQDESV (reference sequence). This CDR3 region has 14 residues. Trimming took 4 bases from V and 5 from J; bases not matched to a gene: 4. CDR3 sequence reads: CASSSTGGQDTQYF. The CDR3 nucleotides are TGTGCCAGCAGCTCTACAGGGGGCCAAGATACGCAGTATTTT.

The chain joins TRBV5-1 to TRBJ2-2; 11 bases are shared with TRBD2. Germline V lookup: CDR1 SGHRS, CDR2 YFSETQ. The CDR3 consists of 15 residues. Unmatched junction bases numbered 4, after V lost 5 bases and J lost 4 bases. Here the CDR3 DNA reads TGCGCCAGCAGATCGGGACTAGCGGCCACCGGGGAGCTGTTTTTT. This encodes CASRSGLAATGELFF.

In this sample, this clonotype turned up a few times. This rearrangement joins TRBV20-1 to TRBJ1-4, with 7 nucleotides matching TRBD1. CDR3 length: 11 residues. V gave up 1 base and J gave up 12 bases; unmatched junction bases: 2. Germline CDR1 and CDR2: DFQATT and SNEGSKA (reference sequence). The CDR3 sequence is CSARGDRELFF. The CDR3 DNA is TGCAGTGCTAGAGGTGACAGGGAACTGTTTTTT.

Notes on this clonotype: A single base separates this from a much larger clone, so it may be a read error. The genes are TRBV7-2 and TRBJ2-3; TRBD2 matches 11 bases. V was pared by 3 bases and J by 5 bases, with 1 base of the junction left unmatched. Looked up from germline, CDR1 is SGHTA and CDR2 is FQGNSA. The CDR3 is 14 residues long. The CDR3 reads CASSFSGGEDTQYF. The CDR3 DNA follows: TGTGCCAGCAGCTTTAGCGGGGGGGAAGATACGCAGTATTTT.

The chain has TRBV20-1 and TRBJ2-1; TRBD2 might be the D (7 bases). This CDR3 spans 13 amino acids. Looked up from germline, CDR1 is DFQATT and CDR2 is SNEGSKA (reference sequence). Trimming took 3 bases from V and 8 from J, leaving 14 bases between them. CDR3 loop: CSARGRGGDEQFF. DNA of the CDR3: TGCAGTGCTAGGGGGAGGGGGGGGGATGAGCAGTTCTTC.

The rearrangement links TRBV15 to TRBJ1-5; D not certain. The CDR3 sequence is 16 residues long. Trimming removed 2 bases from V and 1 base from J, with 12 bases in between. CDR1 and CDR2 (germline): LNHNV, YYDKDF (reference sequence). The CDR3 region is CATSRRGRASNQPQHF. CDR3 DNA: TGTGCCACCAGCAGACGCGGACGGGCGAGCAATCAGCCCCAGCATTTT.

CDR3 in DNA: TGCGCCAGCAGCCAAGATTGGAGAGGGAACGAGCAGTACTTC. Encoded protein: CASSQDWRGNEQYF. The chain links TRBV4-3 to TRBJ2-5; maybe TRBD2 (5 bases). The J call may be mistaken, given a closer DNA end match to TRBJ2-7. Germline-derived CDR1 and CDR2 are LGHNA and YSLEER. This CDR3 comprises 14 residues.

The CDR3 DNA reads as TGCAGCGTCGGGGGCGGTGTAGGCGAAAAACTGTTTTTT. It is translated as CSVGGGVGEKLFF. The chain joins TRBV29-1 to TRBJ1-4; perhaps TRBD1 as D (6 bases). There are 13 residues in the CDR3. V shed 6 bases and J shed 8 bases, with 16 bases lying between them. Germline loops: CDR1 SQVTM, CDR2 ANQGSEA.

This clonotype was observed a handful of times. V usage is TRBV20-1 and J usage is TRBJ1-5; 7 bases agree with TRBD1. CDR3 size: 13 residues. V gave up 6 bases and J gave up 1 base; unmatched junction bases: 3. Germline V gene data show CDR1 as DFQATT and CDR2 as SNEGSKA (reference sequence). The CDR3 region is CSAPRGSNQPQHF. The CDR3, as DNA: TGCAGTGCCCCCAGGGGGAGCAATCAGCCCCAGCATTTT.